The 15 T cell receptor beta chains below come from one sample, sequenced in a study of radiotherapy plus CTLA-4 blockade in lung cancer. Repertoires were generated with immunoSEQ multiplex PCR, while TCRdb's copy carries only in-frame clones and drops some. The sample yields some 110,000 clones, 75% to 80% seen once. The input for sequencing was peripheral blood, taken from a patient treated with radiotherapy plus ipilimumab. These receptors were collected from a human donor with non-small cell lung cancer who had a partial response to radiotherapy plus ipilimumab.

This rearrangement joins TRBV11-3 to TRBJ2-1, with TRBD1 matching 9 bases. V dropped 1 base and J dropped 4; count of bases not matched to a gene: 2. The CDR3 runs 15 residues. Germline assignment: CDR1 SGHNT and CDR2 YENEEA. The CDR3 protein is CASSLGGQGYNEQFF. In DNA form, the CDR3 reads TGTGCCAGCAGCTTAGGGGGACAGGGTTACAATGAGCAGTTCTTC.

The CDR3 region is CAWSQGGLNTEAFF. In DNA form, the CDR3 reads TGTGCCTGGAGCCAAGGGGGCCTGAACACTGAAGCTTTCTTT. V and J are TRBV30 and TRBJ1-1; 7 bases map to TRBD1. V was clipped by 3 bases and J by 0 bases; unmatched bases: 4. From germline, CDR1 is GTSNPN and CDR2 SVGIG (reference sequence). The CDR3 is 14 residues long.

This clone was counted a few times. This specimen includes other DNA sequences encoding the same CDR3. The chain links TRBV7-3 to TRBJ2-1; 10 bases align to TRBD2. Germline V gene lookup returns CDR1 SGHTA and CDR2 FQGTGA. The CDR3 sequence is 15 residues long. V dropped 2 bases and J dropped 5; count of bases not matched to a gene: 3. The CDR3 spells CASSLSSGRDNEQFF. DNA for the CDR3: TGTGCCAGCAGCTTATCTAGCGGGAGAGACAATGAGCAGTTCTTC. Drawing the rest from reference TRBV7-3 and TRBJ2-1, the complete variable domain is GAGVSQTPSNKVTEKGKYVELRCDPISGHTALYWYRQSLGQGPEFLIYFQGTGAADDSGLPNDRFFAVRPEGSVSTLKIQRTERGDSAVYLCASSLSSGRDNEQFFGPGTRLTVL.

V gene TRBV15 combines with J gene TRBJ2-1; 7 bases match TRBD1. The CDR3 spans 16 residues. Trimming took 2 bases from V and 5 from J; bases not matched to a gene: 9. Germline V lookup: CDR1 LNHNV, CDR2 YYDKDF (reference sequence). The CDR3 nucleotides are TGTGCCACCAGCAGACCCCGGGACAGTCTAAACAATGAGCAGTTCTTC. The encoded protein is CATSRPRDSLNNEQFF.

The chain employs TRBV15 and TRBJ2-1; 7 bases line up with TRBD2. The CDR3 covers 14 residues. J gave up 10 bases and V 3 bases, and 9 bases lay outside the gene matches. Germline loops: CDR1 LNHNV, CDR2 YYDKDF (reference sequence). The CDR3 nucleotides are TGTGCCACCAGCAGGGTCCGGGGGGTCGCGGAGCAGTTCTTC. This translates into CATSRVRGVAEQFF.

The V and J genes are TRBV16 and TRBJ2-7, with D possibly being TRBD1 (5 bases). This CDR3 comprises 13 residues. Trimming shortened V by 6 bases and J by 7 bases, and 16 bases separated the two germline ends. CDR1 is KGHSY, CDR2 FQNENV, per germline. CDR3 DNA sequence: TGTGCCAGCAGTGGTGGGGCCCGGCGGGAGCAGTACGTC. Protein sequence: CASSGGARREQYV.

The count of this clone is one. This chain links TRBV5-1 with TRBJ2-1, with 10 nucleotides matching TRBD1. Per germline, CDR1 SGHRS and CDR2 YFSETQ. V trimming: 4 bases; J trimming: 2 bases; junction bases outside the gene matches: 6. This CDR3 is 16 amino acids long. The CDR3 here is CASSPPGQGPYNEQFF. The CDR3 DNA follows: TGCGCCAGCAGCCCTCCGGGACAGGGGCCCTACAATGAGCAGTTCTTC.

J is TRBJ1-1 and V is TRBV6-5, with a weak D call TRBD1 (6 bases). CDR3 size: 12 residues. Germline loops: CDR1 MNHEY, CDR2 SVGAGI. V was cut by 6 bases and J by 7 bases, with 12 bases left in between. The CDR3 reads CASSPGVGEAFF. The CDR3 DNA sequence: TGTGCCAGCAGCCCAGGGGTGGGTGAAGCTTTCTTT.

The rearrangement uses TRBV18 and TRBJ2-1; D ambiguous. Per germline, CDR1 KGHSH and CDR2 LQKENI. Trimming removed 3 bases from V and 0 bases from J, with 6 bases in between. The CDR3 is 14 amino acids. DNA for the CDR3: TGTGCCAGCTCACCGGCGGACTCCTACAATGAGCAGTTCTTC. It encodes CASSPADSYNEQFF.

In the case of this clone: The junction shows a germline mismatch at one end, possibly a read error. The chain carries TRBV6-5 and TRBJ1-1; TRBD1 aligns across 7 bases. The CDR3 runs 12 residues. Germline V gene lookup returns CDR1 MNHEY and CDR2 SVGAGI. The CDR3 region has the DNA TGTGCCATCAGTGTTACAGGGGAGAGAGCTTTCTTT. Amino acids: CAISVTGERAFF.

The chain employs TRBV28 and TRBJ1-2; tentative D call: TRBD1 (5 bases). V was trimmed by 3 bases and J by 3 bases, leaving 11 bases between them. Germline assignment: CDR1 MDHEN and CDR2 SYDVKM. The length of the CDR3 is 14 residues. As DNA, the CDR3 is TGTGCCAGCAGTTTGGTCGCCAGGGACTATGGCTACACCTTC. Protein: CASSLVARDYGYTF.

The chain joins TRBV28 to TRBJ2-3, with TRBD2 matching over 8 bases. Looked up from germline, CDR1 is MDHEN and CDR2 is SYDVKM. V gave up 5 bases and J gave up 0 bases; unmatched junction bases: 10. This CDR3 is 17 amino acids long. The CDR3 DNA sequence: TGTGCCAGCAGTCCTCCCCCCGGGACTAGAAGCACAGATACGCAGTATTTT. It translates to CASSPPPGTRSTDTQYF.

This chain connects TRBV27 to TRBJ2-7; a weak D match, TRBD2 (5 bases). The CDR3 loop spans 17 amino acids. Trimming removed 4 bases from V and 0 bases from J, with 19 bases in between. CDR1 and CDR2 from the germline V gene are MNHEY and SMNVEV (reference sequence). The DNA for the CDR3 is TGTGCCAGCAGTTACAGTGGCCCTAGCAGCAGCTCCTACGAGCAGTACTTC. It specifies CASSYSGPSSSSYEQYF.

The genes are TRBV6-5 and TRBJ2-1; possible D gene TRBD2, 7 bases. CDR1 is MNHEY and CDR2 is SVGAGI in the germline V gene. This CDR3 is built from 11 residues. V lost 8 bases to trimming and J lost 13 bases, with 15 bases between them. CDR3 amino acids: CASGMGGAQFF. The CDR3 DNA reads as TGTGCCAGCGGAATGGGGGGGGCCCAGTTCTTC.

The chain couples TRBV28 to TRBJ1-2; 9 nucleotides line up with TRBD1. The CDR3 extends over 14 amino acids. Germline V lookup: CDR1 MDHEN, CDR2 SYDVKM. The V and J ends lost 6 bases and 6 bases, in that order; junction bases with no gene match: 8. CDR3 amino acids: CASSSGTGIHGYTF. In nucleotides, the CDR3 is TGTGCCAGCAGCTCCGGGACAGGGATCCATGGCTACACCTTC.